This TCR beta chain was sequenced in a study of T cell repertoires in cytomegalovirus infection. About the research overall: Shared public TCR beta signatures pointed to both CMV infection and a matching HLA type. Study-wide results and caveats: Cumulative frequency (of public TCR beta family members) identified carriers of CMV plus the relevant HLA.

As regards this clonotype: The antigen is undetermined.

V was trimmed by 4 bases and J by 5 bases, leaving 10 bases between them. The germline V gene encodes CDR1 SGHRS and CDR2 YFSETQ. The CDR3 is 12 residues long. TCRdb independently ran MiXCR on the reads; one entry per CDR3 protein. The table lists 450,000 to 600,000 distinct CDR3 sequences, under 55% of them singletons, with just under 45% in the top ten. The receptor's source is a human donor in good health (CMV status not recorded). Some clones in this sample may be carry-over from other donors' samples. The rearrangement joins TRBV5-1 to TRBJ2-7; weak D call: TRBD1 (6 bases). The material was cultured PBMCs, obtained from culture after CMV antigen stimulation. The CDR3: CASSRTVHEQYF. The CDR3 DNA reads TGCGCCAGCAGCCGGACAGTCCACGAGCAGTACTTC.